This T cell receptor beta chain was captured in a study of blood T cells in healthy people across ages. Broader study findings: While age rose, TCR beta diversity per million T cells dropped in a roughly linear way.

Note on this clonotype: What it binds is unknown.

Isolation of PBMCs gave at least 6 million cells per sample. A J-beta primer mix and a sample-barcoded 5' primer were used in a second PCR of roughly 7 to 12 cycles. TCRdb re-called the 5' RACE reads with MiXCR, one entry per CDR3 protein. Among about 400,000 distinct CDR3 sequences listed, approximately 47% were seen once. CDR1 is MNHNS, CDR2 SASEGT, per germline. V lost 10 bases to trimming and J lost 5 bases; unmatched junction nucleotides: 5. The CDR3 length is 13 residues. The chain is built from TRBV6-1 and TRBJ2-5; TRBD2 agrees at 12 bases. The receptor was isolated from a man in his 60s in good health. The specimen sequenced was blood. CDR3 in DNA: TGTGCCATCGGACTAGCGGGGATTGAGACCCAGTACTTC. It encodes CAIGLAGIETQYF.